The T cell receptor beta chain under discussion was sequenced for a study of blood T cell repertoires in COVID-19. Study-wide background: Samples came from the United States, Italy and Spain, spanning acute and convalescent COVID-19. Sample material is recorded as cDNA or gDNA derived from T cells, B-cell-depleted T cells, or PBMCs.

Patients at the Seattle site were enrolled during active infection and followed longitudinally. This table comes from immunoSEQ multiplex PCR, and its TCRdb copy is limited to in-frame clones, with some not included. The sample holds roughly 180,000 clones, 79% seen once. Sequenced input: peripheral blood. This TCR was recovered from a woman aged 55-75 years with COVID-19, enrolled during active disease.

The CDR3 bases are TGTGCCAGCAGTTACTCCAGTAATAATGAAAAACTGTTTTTT. The encoded protein is CASSYSSNNEKLFF. The chain joins TRBV6-5 to TRBJ1-4; D is ambiguous. The germline V gene encodes CDR1 MNHEY and CDR2 SVGAGI. CDR3 length: 14 amino acids. V lost 0 bases, J lost 4 bases, and 6 bases lay in between.